These T cell receptor beta chains were read from a single sample in a study of blood T cell repertoires in COVID-19. Data came from immunoSEQ multiplex PCR; TCRdb stores just in-frame clones and leaves some out. This table holds 80,000 to 100,000 clones, around 82% found once. Sequenced: peripheral blood. The receptors originated from a man between 65 and 85 years old with active or convalescent COVID-19. CDR3s include the opening cysteine and the closing phenylalanine or tryptophan. D genes are given only for firm matches. Rows give clone size only sometimes, using once, few, many, or a class for an expanded clone.

V gene,J gene,D gene,CDR3 length,clone size,CDR3 DNA,CDR3 protein
TRBV5-1,TRBJ2-3,TRBD1,15,NA,TGCGCCAGCAGCACGGGACAGGGAGACACAGATACGCAGTATTTT,CASSTGQGDTDTQYF
TRBV30,TRBJ1-4,TRBD1,14,NA,TGTGCCTGGAGTGTACTGGCAGGGGGCGGAAAACTGTTTTTT,CAWSVLAGGGKLFF
TRBV30,TRBJ2-3,TRBD1,16,NA,TGTGCCTGGAGTGCGGACAGGTCAGCCCTCACAGATACGCAGTATTTT,CAWSADRSALTDTQYF
TRBV19,TRBJ1-5,TRBD1,16,NA,TGTGCCAGTAGTATAGTTGGGACAGGGTTCTTTCAGCCCCAGCATTTT,CASSIVGTGFFQPQHF
TRBV6-5,TRBJ1-2,NA,13,NA,TGTGCCAGCAGTCCCCCCGACTGGAAGGGCTACACCTTC,CASSPPDWKGYTF
TRBV6-6,TRBJ1-5,NA,14,NA,TGTGCCAGCAGTCCGACAGGACAAGGGCAGCCCCAGCATTTT,CASSPTGQGQPQHF
TRBV10-3,TRBJ1-2,NA,13,NA,TGTGCCATCAGTGAATCCGGAGTCCGAGGCTACACCTTC,CAISESGVRGYTF
TRBV11-3,TRBJ2-1,NA,15,NA,TGTGCCAGCAGCTTAGGCGGGACCTCCTACAATGAGCAGTTCTTC,CASSLGGTSYNEQFF
TRBV2,TRBJ1-2,TRBD1,14,NA,TGTGCCAGCAGTGATAGGGGGCAAGTCTATGGCTACACCTTC,CASSDRGQVYGYTF
TRBV19,TRBJ2-1,NA,15,once,TGTGCCAGTAGGGGTGCAGACAGGCTTGGCAATGAGCAGTTCTTC,CASRGADRLGNEQFF
TRBV29-1,TRBJ1-3,TRBD1,13,NA,TGCAGCGCCAGGGGGAACTCTGGAAACACCATATATTTT,CSARGNSGNTIYF
TRBV5-5,TRBJ1-4,TRBD1,15,NA,TGTGCCAGCAGCGTTACAGGGGCCGCTAATGAAAAACTGTTTTTT,CASSVTGAANEKLFF
TRBV14,TRBJ2-5,TRBD1,15,NA,TGTGCCAGCAATAAAAGGGGGACAGGAGAAGAGACCCAGTACTTC,CASNKRGTGEETQYF
TRBV5-1,TRBJ2-7,TRBD1,16,once,TGCGCCAGCAGCCCCAAAGGGACAGGGGAGTGGAACGAGCAGTACTTC,CASSPKGTGEWNEQYF
TRBV18,TRBJ2-7,TRBD1,16,NA,TGTGCCAGCTCACTCACGTCCGGGACAGGGCCCCACGAGCAGTACTTC,CASSLTSGTGPHEQYF
TRBV27,TRBJ1-2,NA,17,NA,TGTGCCAGCAGTTTAGAAGGGGCGAGTTATTCAGTGGGGGGCTACACCTTC,CASSLEGASYSVGGYTF
TRBV7-9,TRBJ1-1,TRBD1,14,NA,TGTGCCAGCAGCTCGGACAGGGCAGGTTGGGAAGCTTTCTTT,CASSSDRAGWEAFF
TRBV12-5,TRBJ1-2,TRBD1,14,NA,TGTGCTAGTGGTTTCTCCAATGACAGGGCGAGCTACACCTTC,CASGFSNDRASYTF
TRBV6-2/TRBV6-3,TRBJ2-5,TRBD2,17,NA,TGTGCCAGCAGCCGCCCCCGGGGAGCGGGGGGTAAAGAGACCCAGTACTTC,CASSRPRGAGGKETQYF
TRBV28,TRBJ1-3,TRBD1,14,NA,TGTGCCAGCAGTAGACAGGGGGCTACGAACACCATATATTTT,CASSRQGATNTIYF
TRBV27,TRBJ1-1,TRBD1,12,once,TGTGCCAGCAGTGCGACAGGGCGGCAAGCTTTCTTT,CASSATGRQAFF
TRBV6-2/TRBV6-3,TRBJ2-3,NA,13,NA,TGTGCCAGCAGTTACCGGAGGGCAGATACGCAGTATTTT,CASSYRRADTQYF
TRBV7-2,TRBJ1-3,NA,12,NA,TGTGCCAGCAGCTTAGGGCTCAACACCATATATTTT,CASSLGLNTIYF
TRBV7-2,TRBJ1-5,NA,14,NA,TGTGCCAGCAGCTTAGTAGGGGGTAATCAGCCCCAGCATTTT,CASSLVGGNQPQHF
TRBV10-3,TRBJ1-1,NA,18,few,TGTGCCATCAGTGAGCCGGGAAGGAGGGAGACGATGAACACTGAAGCTTTCTTT,CAISEPGRRETMNTEAFF
TRBV28,TRBJ2-7,NA,14,NA,TGTGCCAGCAGTCCCCGGGACATCGCCTACGAGCAGTACTTC,CASSPRDIAYEQYF
TRBV11-2,TRBJ1-1,NA,17,NA,TGTGCCAGCAGCTTAGAGGGGGGTAGGACTAGGAACACTGAAGCTTTCTTT,CASSLEGGRTRNTEAFF
TRBV25-1,TRBJ1-6,TRBD1,16,NA,TGTGCCAGCAGTGAATCGGGGTCAGGGGGCGGATCACCCCTCCACTTT,CASSESGSGGGSPLHF
TRBV27,TRBJ2-7,NA,13,NA,TGTGCCAGCAGCTTAGAAGGGGTTCACGAGCAGTACTTC,CASSLEGVHEQYF
TRBV15,TRBJ2-7,TRBD2,15,NA,TGTGCCACCAGCAGACTAGCGGGGGAGTCCTACGAGCAGTACTTC,CATSRLAGESYEQYF
TRBV19,TRBJ2-3,TRBD2,15,NA,TGTGCCAGTAGGAGACTAGCGGGGACCACAGATACGCAGTATTTT,CASRRLAGTTDTQYF
TRBV24-1,TRBJ2-3,NA,15,NA,TGTGCCACCAGTGATTCCGGGACACCTCTGGATACGCAGTATTTT,CATSDSGTPLDTQYF
TRBV11-3,TRBJ1-2,TRBD1,17,NA,TGTGCCAGCAGCTTAGGGGCAGCGCGGGACAGCGAGGGTGGCTACACCTTC,CASSLGAARDSEGGYTF
TRBV7-9,TRBJ1-2,NA,13,NA,TGTGCCAGCAACTCGCTCAGGGGCTTGGGCTACACCTTC,CASNSLRGLGYTF
TRBV5-6,TRBJ1-1,TRBD1,14,NA,TGTGCCAGCAGCCCGACAGGGGAGGGAATAGAAGCTTTCTTT,CASSPTGEGIEAFF
TRBV7-2,TRBJ2-1,TRBD2,15,NA,TGTGCCAGCAGCCTAGGGACTAGCGGGGGCAATGAGCAGTTCTTC,CASSLGTSGGNEQFF
TRBV23-1,TRBJ2-7,TRBD1,15,NA,TGCGCCAGCAGTCGGCCCCGGGACAGATCCTACGAGCAGTACTTC,CASSRPRDRSYEQYF
TRBV29-1,TRBJ1-2,TRBD1,11,NA,TGCAGGGCGGGACAGGACTATGGCTACACCTTC,CRAGQDYGYTF
TRBV2,TRBJ1-2,TRBD1,14,once,TGTGCCAGCATCCCCCTGGGGACAGACTATGGCTACACCTTC,CASIPLGTDYGYTF
TRBV2,TRBJ2-5,NA,16,NA,TGTGCCAGCAGTGAAGCCCCGGGAACCGTGGGGGGGACCCAGTACTTC,CASSEAPGTVGGTQYF
TRBV5-6,TRBJ2-2,NA,16,NA,TGTGCCAGCAGCTTGGCCGGACAGATGAACACCGGGGAGCTGTTTTTT,CASSLAGQMNTGELFF
TRBV5-8,TRBJ1-1,NA,13,NA,TGTGCCAGCACCTATTTCATGAACACTGAAGCTTTCTTT,CASTYFMNTEAFF
TRBV4-1,TRBJ1-1,NA,13,NA,TGCGCCAGCAGCCAAGACCGGAACGGGGGGGCTTTCTTT,CASSQDRNGGAFF
TRBV10-3,TRBJ1-6,NA,13,NA,TGTGCCATCAGAGGGGATGGGAATTCACCCCTCCACTTT,CAIRGDGNSPLHF
TRBV5-4,TRBJ1-1,NA,13,NA,TGTGCCAGCAGCCGACCCCAGGGCACTGAAGCTTTCTTT,CASSRPQGTEAFF
TRBV29-1,TRBJ1-2,NA,13,NA,TGCAGCGTTGAAGAGGTGTGGGGAGGTGGCTACACCTTC,CSVEEVWGGGYTF
TRBV5-6,TRBJ1-2,NA,16,NA,TGTGCCAGCAGCCTTGCAGCCCGAGGGCCGGCGAGGGGCTACACCTTC,CASSLAARGPARGYTF
TRBV6-4,TRBJ1-6,NA,14,NA,TGTGCCAGCAGCATGGACAGCTATAATTCACCCCTCCACTTT,CASSMDSYNSPLHF
TRBV19,TRBJ1-6,NA,15,NA,TGTGCCAGTAGTAAGCGACAGACCCTATGGTCACCCCTCCACTTT,CASSKRQTLWSPLHF
TRBV11-2,TRBJ2-3,TRBD2,16,NA,TGTGCCAGCAGCTTATCGGGCGGGGGGCTCACAGATACGCAGTATTTT,CASSLSGGGLTDTQYF
TRBV2,TRBJ1-5,NA,14,NA,TGTGCCAGCAGCGGAGAGATCGGGGGTCAGCCCCAGCATTTT,CASSGEIGGQPQHF
TRBV7-9,TRBJ1-2,NA,13,NA,TGTGCCAGCAGCCCCCGACAGGCAGTTGGCTACACCTTC,CASSPRQAVGYTF
TRBV27,TRBJ1-2,TRBD1,14,NA,TGTGCCAGCAGTTTGGGGACAGGGGTACGTGGCTACACCTTC,CASSLGTGVRGYTF
TRBV4-2,TRBJ2-2,NA,20,NA,TGTGCCAGCAGCCGCCTCTCCGCCTCGGCGGGGGCGCAAGGGGGCGGGGAGCTGTTTTTT,CASSRLSASAGAQGGGELFF
TRBV14,TRBJ1-4,NA,15,NA,TGTGCCAGCAGCCAAGCGAGGCAGGGAGGTGAAAAACTGTTTTTT,CASSQARQGGEKLFF
TRBV10-2,TRBJ2-7,NA,15,NA,TGCGCCAGCAGTCTCGATGTCCAGGGCCCCTACGAGCAGTACTTC,CASSLDVQGPYEQYF
TRBV7-2,TRBJ2-5,TRBD2,19,NA,TGTGCCAGCAGCACGCCCTCGGGGCGGGAGGGATCCGTCACGGAGACCCAGTACTTC,CASSTPSGREGSVTETQYF